These 23 T cell receptor beta chains were sequenced from one sample in a study of early T cells in non-severe SARS-CoV-2 infection. TCRdb fed the 5' RACE reads into MiXCR, producing one record per CDR3 protein. This table has 56,000 or so distinct CDR3 sequences, 10% to 13% appearing once. Sample: whole blood. Receptor source: an adult who was a healthcare worker with PCR-confirmed SARS-CoV-2 infection or an uninfected control (not recorded which).

Worth noting for this clonotype: This may arise from a read error, as a much more abundant clone is one base away. The chain links TRBV6-4 to TRBJ1-5; D is perhaps TRBD1 (5 bases). CDR3 length: 15 residues. Germline values: CDR1 MRHNA, CDR2 SNTAGT. CDR3 nucleotides: TGTGCCAGCAGTGACAGGGGTAGGAGCAATCGGCCCCAGCATTTT. Translation gives CASSDRGRSNRPQHF.

This sequence joins TRBV5-1 and TRBJ2-1; 8 positions match TRBD1. The CDR3 sequence is 13 residues long. Germline values: CDR1 SGHRS, CDR2 YFSETQ. After removal of 4 bases from V and 8 bases from J, the junction contained 5 bases not matched to a gene. The CDR3 sequence is CASSPQGADEQFF. The CDR3 DNA reads as TGCGCCAGCAGCCCGCAGGGGGCCGATGAGCAGTTCTTC. Looking up the rest from reference TRBV5-1 and TRBJ2-1 gives the full variable domain: KAGVTQTPRYLIKTRGQQVTLSCSPISGHRSVSWYQQTPGQGLQFLFEYFSETQRNKGNFPGRFSGRQFSNSRSEMNVSTLELGDSALYLCASSPQGADEQFFGPGTRLTVL.

This clonotype has just a few counts. V is TRBV7-2 and J is TRBJ2-5, with no clear D. From germline, CDR1 is SGHTA and CDR2 FQGNSA. Between the trimmed V and J ends, which lost 3 bases and 3 bases, there was a span of 8 bases. The CDR3 is 13 amino acids. The CDR3 is CASSFRAEETQYF. The CDR3 DNA reads as TGTGCCAGCAGCTTTCGGGCAGAAGAGACCCAGTACTTC.

This clonotype was seen repeatedly, ten times or more. The V call is TRBV30, the J call TRBJ2-2; D remains ambiguous. Germline V gene data show CDR1 as GTSNPN and CDR2 as SVGIG (reference sequence). Trimming removed 2 bases from V and 0 bases from J, with 25 bases in between. This CDR3 has 20 amino acids. In DNA, the CDR3 is TGTGCCTGGAGTAGGTTCAAAAGTACCCCGACCGTTTCGAACACCGGGGAGCTGTTTTTT. Its translation is CAWSRFKSTPTVSNTGELFF.

Worth noting for this clonotype: Relative to the germline gene, one junction end is altered; a read error may explain this. The chain is built from TRBV29-1 and TRBJ2-1; either TRBD1 or TRBD2 may supply D (5 bases each). This CDR3 region has 11 residues. CDR1 is SQVTM, CDR2 ANQGSEA, per germline. CDR3 DNA sequence: TGCAGCGTCCACTCCGGGACCCATAGCATATTC. Its translation: CSVHSGTHSIF.

This clonotype came up many times. The chain combines TRBV7-9 with TRBJ2-1; TRBD2 agrees at 9 bases. The CDR3 sequence is 17 residues long. Germline V gene lookup returns CDR1 SEHNR and CDR2 FQNEAQ (reference sequence). The trim removed 2 bases at V and 9 bases at J, leaving 14 bases unmatched. For the CDR3, the DNA is TGTGCCAGCAGCTTATTGTCGGCGGGAGGGCCCTCCGGTGAGCAGTTCTTC. Translated: CASSLLSAGGPSGEQFF.

V and J are TRBV5-1 and TRBJ2-2, with 7 bases matching TRBD2. The CDR3 covers 16 residues. Germline values: CDR1 SGHRS, CDR2 YFSETQ. The V gene end was trimmed by 1 base and the J gene end by 1 base; junction bases not matched to a gene: 4. In nucleotides, the CDR3 is TGCGCCAGCAGCTTGAACCTAGCGGTGAACACCGGGGAGCTGTTTTTT. Residues: CASSLNLAVNTGELFF.

This clonotype was observed many times. The chain has TRBV12-3 or TRBV12-4 and TRBJ1-1; TRBD1 aligns across 9 bases. The CDR3 totals 15 residues. Losses at the gene ends were 5 bases for V and 5 bases for J; bases not matched to a gene: 9. The CDR3 DNA reads TGTGCCAGCAGTCCCACAGGGGGCGCAGGAACTGAAGCTTTCTTT. The encoded protein is CASSPTGGAGTEAFF.

This clonotype was recorded at least ten times. V gene TRBV9 combines with J gene TRBJ2-7; TRBD1 might be the D (6 bases). V lost 0 bases and J 5 bases, leaving 9 bases between the germline ends. This CDR3 is 13 amino acids long. Germline V CDR1 and CDR2: SGDLS, YYNGEE. The CDR3 loop is CASSVAGVNEQYF. The CDR3 DNA follows: TGTGCCAGCAGCGTAGCAGGGGTCAACGAGCAGTACTTC. Based on the CDR3 plus reference TRBV9 and TRBJ2-7, the full variable domain is DSGVTQTPKHLITATGQRVTLRCSPRSGDLSVYWYQQSLDQGLQFLIQYYNGEERAKGNILERFSAQQFPDLHSELNLSSLELGDSALYFCASSVAGVNEQYFGPGTRLTVT.

This clonotype has ten or more counts. The rearrangement joins TRBV12-3 or TRBV12-4 to TRBJ2-3, with 7 positions matching TRBD2. Germline trimming cut 8 bases from V and 2 bases from J; bases unmatched to any gene: 4. The CDR3 spans 13 residues. The CDR3 DNA reads TGTGCCAGCTGCCGGGAGGTCACAGATACGCAGTATTTT. This encodes CASCREVTDTQYF.

Concerning this clonotype: A much more abundant neighbour one base away suggests this may be a read error. The V gene is TRBV2, the J gene TRBJ2-2; D is perhaps TRBD1 or TRBD2 (6 bases each). This CDR3 region has 12 residues. The germline gives CDR1 SNHLY, CDR2 FYNNEI. Trimming cost V 6 bases and J 9 bases, with 11 bases left between them. The CDR3 sequence: CASRRGARELFF. For the CDR3, the DNA is TGTGCCAGCAGAAGGGGGGCCAGGGAGCTGTTTTTT.

This clonotype was observed many times. Here the CDR3 reads CSAAPGQGSPLHF. The CDR3, as DNA: TGCAGTGCTGCCCCGGGACAGGGTTCACCCCTCCACTTT. The gene calls are TRBV20-1 and TRBJ1-6; 9 bases match TRBD1. With 5 bases clipped from V and 9 bases from J, the junction kept 5 bases outside the gene matches. Germline V CDR1 and CDR2: DFQATT, SNEGSKA (reference sequence). The CDR3 totals 13 residues.

This clonotype appeared a single time. V and J are TRBV2 and TRBJ1-1; D not certain. Germline assignment: CDR1 SNHLY and CDR2 FYNNEI. The CDR3 consists of 12 residues. The V end was cut by 7 bases, the J end by 3 bases, with 9 bases between. The CDR3 spells CASNQAYTEAFF. CDR3 DNA: TGTGCCAGCAATCAGGCGTACACTGAAGCTTTCTTT. The complete variable domain, with remaining parts taken from reference TRBV2 and TRBJ1-1, reads EPEVTQTPSHQVTQMGQEVILRCVPISNHLYFYWYRQILGQKVEFLVSFYNNEISEKSEIFDDQFSVERPDGSNFTLKIRSTKLEDSAMYFCASNQAYTEAFFGQGTRLTVV.

The chain joins TRBV5-1 to TRBJ2-7; 9 bases line up with TRBD2. Germline loops: CDR1 SGHRS, CDR2 YFSETQ. V trimming: 3 bases; J trimming: 6 bases; junction bases outside the gene matches: 7. The CDR3 covers 14 residues. The CDR3 sequence is CASSSVAGAPEQYF. DNA for the CDR3: TGCGCCAGCAGCTCAGTAGCGGGAGCCCCCGAGCAGTACTTC.

In this sample, this clonotype turned up many times. V usage is TRBV18 and J usage is TRBJ2-1; weak D call: TRBD1 (6 bases). The V end was cut by 3 bases, the J end by 10 bases, with 16 bases between. Germline CDR1 KGHSH, CDR2 LQKENI. This CDR3 is 14 amino acids long. DNA of the CDR3: TGTGCCAGCTCACCCCGGGACAACAATTTAGAGCAGTTCTTC. This gives the protein CASSPRDNNLEQFF.

This clonotype occurred many times. CDR3 DNA: TGTGCCAGCAGCTTGGGACTAGCGGGAGGTTACAATGAGCAGTTCTTC. Translation: CASSLGLAGGYNEQFF. The V and J genes are TRBV12-3 or TRBV12-4 and TRBJ2-1; 15 bases line up with TRBD2. V trimming: 6 bases; J trimming: 4 bases; junction bases outside the gene matches: 4. CDR3 length equals 16 residues.

V usage is TRBV6-2 or TRBV6-3 and J usage is TRBJ1-1; no clear D. The CDR3 has 13 residues. Germline loops: CDR1 MNHEY, CDR2 SVGEGT. Trimming took off 2 bases at V and 10 bases at J, with 14 bases between the two ends. This chain's CDR3 is CASSYTHGVGAFF. As DNA, the CDR3 is TGTGCCAGCAGTTACACGCACGGGGTGGGAGCTTTCTTT.

This clonotype was seen only a few times. DNA for the CDR3: TGTGCCAGCAGACAGGGTAGGGGAAATGAGCAGTTCTTC. The encoded protein is CASRQGRGNEQFF. The chain has TRBV2 and TRBJ2-1, with D possibly being TRBD1 (6 bases). V lost 6 bases, J lost 7 bases, and 13 bases lay in between. The CDR3 runs 13 residues. The germline gives CDR1 SNHLY, CDR2 FYNNEI.

V gene TRBV7-8 combines with J gene TRBJ2-3; 12 nucleotides align to TRBD1. This CDR3 has 17 residues. Germline CDR1 and CDR2: SGHVS and FQNEAQ. Trimming removed 1 base from V and 6 bases from J; junction bases left unmatched: 8. CDR3 residues: CASSLVTGQGAGDTQYF. CDR3 DNA sequence: TGTGCCAGCAGCTTAGTGACGGGACAGGGGGCTGGGGATACGCAGTATTTT.

This sequence joins TRBV5-1 and TRBJ2-7; the D call may be TRBD1 or TRBD2 (5 bases each). With 0 bases removed from V and 2 bases from J, the gap between germline ends came to 12 bases. In germline, CDR1 is SGHRS, CDR2 YFSETQ. The length of the CDR3 is 15 residues. This CDR3 reads CASSLVIGATYEQYF. CDR3 coding DNA: TGCGCCAGCAGCTTGGTTATCGGGGCTACCTACGAGCAGTACTTC.

This clonotype turned up a few times. The chain employs TRBV5-1 and TRBJ2-7, with a weak D call TRBD1 (6 bases). Per the germline V gene, CDR1 is SGHRS and CDR2 is YFSETQ. V lost 4 bases to trimming and J lost 6 bases, with 14 bases between them. The CDR3 has 13 amino acids. CDR3 in amino acids: CASSPTGFGEQYF. Written as DNA, the CDR3 is TGCGCCAGCAGCCCGACAGGATTCGGCGAGCAGTACTTC. The full variable domain, with the rest looked up from reference TRBV5-1 and TRBJ2-7, is KAGVTQTPRYLIKTRGQQVTLSCSPISGHRSVSWYQQTPGQGLQFLFEYFSETQRNKGNFPGRFSGRQFSNSRSEMNVSTLELGDSALYLCASSPTGFGEQYFGPGTRLTVT.

The chain combines TRBV5-1 with TRBJ1-4; D gene ambiguous. Trimming took off 0 bases at V and 7 bases at J, with 10 bases between the two ends. The germline V gene encodes CDR1 SGHRS and CDR2 YFSETQ. There are 14 residues in the CDR3. The CDR3 reads CASSLEATTEKLFF. In DNA form, the CDR3 reads TGCGCCAGCAGCTTGGAGGCGACCACTGAAAAACTGTTTTTT. The variable domain in full, completed from reference TRBV5-1 and TRBJ1-4, reads KAGVTQTPRYLIKTRGQQVTLSCSPISGHRSVSWYQQTPGQGLQFLFEYFSETQRNKGNFPGRFSGRQFSNSRSEMNVSTLELGDSALYLCASSLEATTEKLFFGSGTQLSVL.

There are many counts of this clonotype. DNA of the CDR3: TGTGCCAGCAGCCGACAGGGTAGCAATCAGCCCCAGCATTTT. It specifies CASSRQGSNQPQHF. The chain has TRBV5-4 and TRBJ1-5; 7 nucleotides agree with TRBD1. This CDR3 contains 14 residues. The germline V gene has CDR1 SGHNT and CDR2 YYREEE (reference sequence). V gave up 4 bases and J gave up 0 bases; unmatched junction bases: 1. The full variable domain, its missing parts supplied by reference TRBV5-4 and TRBJ1-5, is ETGVTQSPTHLIKTRGQQVTLRCSSQSGHNTVSWYQQALGQGPQFIFQYYREEENGRGNFPPRFSGLQFPNYSSELNVNALELDDSALYLCASSRQGSNQPQHFGDGTRLSIL.